Sequencing of this T cell receptor beta chain was carried out in a study of cytomegalovirus exposure and HLA in healthy donors. Though nominally healthy at sampling, donors likely had unrecorded immune exposures. Study observations and caveats: Presence/absence analyses took donor sequencing depth as roughly uniform. A link between a missense DCLRE1C variant and TCR beta V- and J-gene trimming emerged from a later analysis. Per a later analysis, HLA-associated TCR beta chains showed more clonal expansion than other, equally common TCR beta chains.

Germline V lookup: CDR1 LNHDA, CDR2 SQIVND (reference sequence). This CDR3 is built from 13 residues. The V end lost 7 bases, the J end lost 7 bases, and 14 bases lay between the germline ends. Both 60 Vbeta primers and 13 Jbeta primers went into the PCR. Produced via immunoSEQ multiplex PCR; TCRdb's table is partial and in-frame only. The sample records roughly 220,000 clones, about 82% being singletons. About this clone: What it recognizes is unknown.

The chain carries TRBV19 and TRBJ1-5; D gene unclear. The TCR was taken from a man younger than 40 in good health and CMV-seronegative. The sample was PBMCs. CDR3 sequence reads: CASTPGGSQPQHF. The CDR3 region has the DNA TGTGCCAGTACACCGGGAGGGTCCCAGCCCCAGCATTTT. Supplemented by reference TRBV19 and TRBJ1-5, the full variable domain reads DGGITQSPKYLFRKEGQNVTLSCEQNLNHDAMYWYRQDPGQGLRLIYYSQIVNDFQKGDIAEGYSVSREKKESFPLTVTSAQKNPTAFYLCASTPGGSQPQHFGDGTRLSIL.